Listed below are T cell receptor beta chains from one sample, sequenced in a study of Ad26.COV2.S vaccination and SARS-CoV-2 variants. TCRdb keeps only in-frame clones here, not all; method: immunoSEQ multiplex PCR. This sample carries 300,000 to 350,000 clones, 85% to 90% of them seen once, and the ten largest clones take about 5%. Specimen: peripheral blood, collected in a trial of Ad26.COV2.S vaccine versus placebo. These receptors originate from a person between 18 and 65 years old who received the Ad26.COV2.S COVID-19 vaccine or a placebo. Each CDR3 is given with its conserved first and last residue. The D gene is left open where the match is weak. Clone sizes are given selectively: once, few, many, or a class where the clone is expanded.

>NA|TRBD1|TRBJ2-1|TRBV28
TGTGCCAGCAGTACGAGGACAGGGGGCTCCAACAATGAGCAGTTCTTC
CASSTRTGGSNNEQFF
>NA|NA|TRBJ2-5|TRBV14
TGTGCCAGCAGCCTCTTTAAGGAGACCCAGTACTTC
CASSLFKETQYF
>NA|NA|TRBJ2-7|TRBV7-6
TGTGCCAGCAGCTCGGCCAGGAGCTCCTACGAGCAGTACTTC
CASSSARSSYEQYF
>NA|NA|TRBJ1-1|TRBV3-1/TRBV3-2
TGTGCCAGCAGCCAAGTCTGGGGGGGGCCGGCCGTAGAAGCTTTCTTT
CASSQVWGGPAVEAFF
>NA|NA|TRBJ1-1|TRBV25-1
TGTGCCAGCAGTCGGGAAACTATGAACACTGAAGCTTTCTTT
CASSRETMNTEAFF
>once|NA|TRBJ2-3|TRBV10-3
TGTGCCAGCGGGCCGACAGATACGCAGTATTTT
CASGPTDTQYF
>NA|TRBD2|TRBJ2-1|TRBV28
TGTGCCAGCAGTCTCGGGACTAGCCGTTTCAATGAGCAGTTCTTC
CASSLGTSRFNEQFF
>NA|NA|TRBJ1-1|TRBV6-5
TGTGCCAGCAGTTACGGCCAGATGAACACTGAAGCTTTCTTT
CASSYGQMNTEAFF
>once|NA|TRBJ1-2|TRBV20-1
TGCAGTGCTAGGGGGGATTATGGCTACACCTTC
CSARGDYGYTF
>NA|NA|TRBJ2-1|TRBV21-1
TGTGCCCCGAGTCAGAGTGAGCAGTTCTTC
CAPSQSEQFF
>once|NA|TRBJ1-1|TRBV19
TGTGCCAGTAGTACCCTGGGGGGGACCATGAACACTGAAGCTTTCTTT
CASSTLGGTMNTEAFF
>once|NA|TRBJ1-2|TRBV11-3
TGTGCCAGCAGCTTCCCCCCCCGCTCTGATGGCTACACCTTC
CASSFPPRSDGYTF
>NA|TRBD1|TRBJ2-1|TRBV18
TGTGCCAGCTCACCGGGACAGGCCAATGAGCAGTTCTTC
CASSPGQANEQFF
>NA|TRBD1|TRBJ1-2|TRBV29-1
TGCAGCGTCGAGACAGGGGACTATGGCTACACCTTC
CSVETGDYGYTF
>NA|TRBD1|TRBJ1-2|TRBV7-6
TGTGCCAGCAGCTTGTTTGGGACAGGGGAGTTTAATAACTATGGCTACACCTTC
CASSLFGTGEFNNYGYTF
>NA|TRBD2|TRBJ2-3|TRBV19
TGTGCCACCGGGACTAGTAAGTCCGCAGATACGCAGTATTTT
CATGTSKSADTQYF
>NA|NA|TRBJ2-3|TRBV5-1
TGCGCCAGCAGCTTGTATCTGGGAGGAGATACGCAGTATTTT
CASSLYLGGDTQYF
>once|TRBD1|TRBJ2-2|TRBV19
TGTGCCAGTAGTAGGCAGGGGGCCGCCGGGGAGCTGTTTTTT
CASSRQGAAGELFF
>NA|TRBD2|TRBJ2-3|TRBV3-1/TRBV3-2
TGTGCCAGCAGCCACCAGACTAGCGACCTCACAGATACGCAGTATTTT
CASSHQTSDLTDTQYF
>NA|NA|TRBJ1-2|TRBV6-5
TGTGCCAGCAGAAAACCATCGGGAGACAATGGCTACACCTTC
CASRKPSGDNGYTF
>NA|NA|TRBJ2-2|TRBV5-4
TGTGCCAGCAGCCACGGGACCTCTGACACCGGGGAGCTGTTTTTT
CASSHGTSDTGELFF
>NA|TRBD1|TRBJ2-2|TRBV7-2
TGTGCCAGCAGCGACGGGACAGTTTTCAACACCGGGGAGCTGTTTTTT
CASSDGTVFNTGELFF
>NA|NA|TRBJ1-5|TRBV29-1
TGCAGCGTTGTCTTTCCCCAGGGTGTTGGTCAGACCCAGCATTTT
CSVVFPQGVGQTQHF
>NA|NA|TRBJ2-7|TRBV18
TGTGCCAGCTCAGGAGACCTGCAGGAAAGTTACGAGCAGTACTTC
CASSGDLQESYEQYF
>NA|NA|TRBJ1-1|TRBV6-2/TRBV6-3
TGTGCCAGCAGTTACGTAGGCGGACGAACCGAAGCTTTCTTT
CASSYVGGRTEAFF
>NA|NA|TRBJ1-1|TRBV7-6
TGTGCCAGCAGCGTACAGGGCTACACTGAAGCTTTCTTT
CASSVQGYTEAFF
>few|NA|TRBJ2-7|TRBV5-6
TGTGCCAGCAGCCCCGGAGTTTTCTACGAGCAGTACTTC
CASSPGVFYEQYF
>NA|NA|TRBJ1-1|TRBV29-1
TGCAGCGTTGCAGCCCGTCAGGGGAACACTGAAGCTTTCTTT
CSVAARQGNTEAFF
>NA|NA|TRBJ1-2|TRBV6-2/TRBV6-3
TGTGCCAGCAGTCACCCCCGCGGGGCCCCCGGGGCCTTC
CASSHPRGAPGAF
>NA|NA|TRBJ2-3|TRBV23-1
TGCGCCAGCACCCACCCGCGTAGGAGGCCCGCCACAGATACGCAGTATTTT
CASTHPRRRPATDTQYF
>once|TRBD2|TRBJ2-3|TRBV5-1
TGCGCCAGCAGCTTGCAGCCTAGCGGGACGACAGATACGCAGTATTTT
CASSLQPSGTTDTQYF
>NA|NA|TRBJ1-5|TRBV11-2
TGTGCCAGCAGCTTAGAATACAATCAGCCCCAGCATTTT
CASSLEYNQPQHF
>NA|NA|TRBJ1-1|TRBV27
TGTGCCAGCAGTTTATCGGGGGGCGCGGGCACTGAAGCTTTCTTT
CASSLSGGAGTEAFF
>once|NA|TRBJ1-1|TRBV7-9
TGTGCCAGCAGCTTAGCGGTCGGGGGGCACACTGAAGCTTTCTTT
CASSLAVGGHTEAFF
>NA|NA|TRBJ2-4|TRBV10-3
TGTGCCATCAGTGACACAGTACAAAACATTCAGTACTTC
CAISDTVQNIQYF
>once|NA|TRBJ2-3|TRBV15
TGTGCCACCAGCAGAGAAAGGGGCGGGGGCGGAACAGATACGCAGTATTTT
CATSRERGGGGTDTQYF
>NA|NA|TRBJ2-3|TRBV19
TGTGCCAGTAGTACTGGGCCAGGGAGCACAGATACGCAGTATTTT
CASSTGPGSTDTQYF
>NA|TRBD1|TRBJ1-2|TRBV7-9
TGTGCCAGCACCGACGAGGGGGCCCTGTATGGCTACACCTTC
CASTDEGALYGYTF
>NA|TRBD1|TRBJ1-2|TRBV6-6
TGTGCCAGCAGTGGGGACAGGAAGAATGGCTACACCTTC
CASSGDRKNGYTF
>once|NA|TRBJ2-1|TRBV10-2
TGCGCCAGCAGTGAGTCTTTTGGGGGGGCTCGGTTAAGTTCCTACAATGAGCAGTTCTTC
CASSESFGGARLSSYNEQFF
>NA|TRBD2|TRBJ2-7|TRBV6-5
TGTGCCAGCAGGGCGGCGGGGGGGTCTGTGTACGAGCAGTACTTC
CASRAAGGSVYEQYF
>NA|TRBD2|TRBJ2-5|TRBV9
TGTGCCAGCAGCGGGGGGGGTCATGAGACCCAGTACTTC
CASSGGGHETQYF
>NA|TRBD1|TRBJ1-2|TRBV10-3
TGTGCCATCAGCCAGGGGGCTTTTTCCCATGGCTACACCTTC
CAISQGAFSHGYTF
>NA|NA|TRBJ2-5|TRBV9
TGTGCCAGCAGCGTAGCGGAGGGGGTGGGCGAGACCCAGTACTTC
CASSVAEGVGETQYF
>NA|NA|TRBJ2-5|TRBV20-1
TGCAGTGCTTTTACCGCAGGGACCCAGTACTTC
CSAFTAGTQYF
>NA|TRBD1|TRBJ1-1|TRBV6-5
TGTGCCAGCAACCCCGGACAGGGGGCGCCCACTGAAGCTTTCTTT
CASNPGQGAPTEAFF
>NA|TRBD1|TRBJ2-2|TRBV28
TGTGCCAGCAGTTTATCTCCCTACAGGGGAACGAACACCGGGGAGCTGTTTTTT
CASSLSPYRGTNTGELFF
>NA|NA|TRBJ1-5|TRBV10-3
TGTGCCATCAGTGCTACGACAGATTATAGCAATCAGCCCCAGCATTTT
CAISATTDYSNQPQHF
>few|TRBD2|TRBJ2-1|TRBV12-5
TGTGCTAGTGGTTTGCCCCACCCCGGACTAGCGATACGGGAGCAGTTCTTC
CASGLPHPGLAIREQFF
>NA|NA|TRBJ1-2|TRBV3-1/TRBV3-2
TGTGCCAGCAGCCGGGTAGGCGTTAACTATGGCTACACCTTC
CASSRVGVNYGYTF
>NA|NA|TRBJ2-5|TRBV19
TGTGCCAGTAGTATAGATCGGAGGGTTGGAGAGACCCAGTACTTC
CASSIDRRVGETQYF